The 24 T cell receptor beta chains given below trace back to one sample, sequenced in a study of blood T cells in healthy people across ages. Using a J-beta primer mix together with a sample-barcoded 5' primer, a second PCR was run for about 7 to 12 cycles. One entry per CDR3 protein results from TCRdb running MiXCR on the 5' RACE reads. The table has some 930,000 distinct CDR3 sequences, about 28% seen once. Another study also made use of these data, one on T cells of mothers and their children.

Sequencing was carried out using blood. The receptors derive from a woman aged 40 to 50 in good health.

Only a few counts were recorded for this clonotype. The CDR3 coding sequence is TGTGCCAGCAGTTTCGGGGGTTCGCGTGAAAAACTGTTTTTT. Translating gives CASSFGGSREKLFF. J is TRBJ1-4 and V is TRBV12-3 or TRBV12-4; a weak D match, TRBD1 (5 bases). The V end was cut by 3 bases, the J end by 7 bases, with 12 bases between. CDR3 length: 14 residues.

Concerning this clonotype: A much larger clonotype is one base distant, so this may be a read error. The chain uses TRBV20-1 and TRBJ2-5; D tentatively reads TRBD1 or TRBD2 (5 bases each). The germline V gene encodes CDR1 DFQATT and CDR2 SNEGSKA (reference sequence). The V end was cut by 7 bases, the J end by 5 bases, with 26 bases between. CDR3 length: 16 residues. The CDR3 sequence is CSVRTPFRGLGETQYF. The CDR3 nucleotides are TGCAGTGTTAGGACCCCCTTTCGGGGCCTAGGGGAGACCCAGTACTTC.

The chain couples TRBV28 to TRBJ2-3; TRBD1 is a possible D gene (6 bases). The CDR3 is made up of 14 amino acids. Trimming removed 5 bases at V and 2 bases at J, with 11 bases between. Germline CDR1 reads MDHEN; CDR2 reads SYDVKM. The CDR3 region has the DNA TGTGCCAGCAGTACAGGACAGACCACAGATACGCAGTATTTT. Amino acid sequence: CASSTGQTTDTQYF.

The sample holds a few counts of this clonotype. The chain links TRBV3-1 to TRBJ2-3; D may be TRBD1 (5 bases). V was shortened by 2 bases and J by 5 bases, with 8 bases between the two germline ends. There are 13 residues in the CDR3. CDR1 and CDR2 (germline): LGHDT, YNNKEL (reference sequence). In nucleotides, the CDR3 is TGTGCCAGCAGCCAACGGACACAAGATACGCAGTATTTT. Translating it yields CASSQRTQDTQYF.

This clonotype was seen just once. Since a much larger clone is just one base distant, this may be a read error. The genes are TRBV24-1 and TRBJ2-1, with 8 nucleotides matching TRBD2. Germline CDR1 KGHDR, CDR2 SFDVKD. The CDR3 is made up of 15 amino acids. The CDR3 DNA follows: TGTGCCACCAGTTTAGCGGGGAGCTCCTACAATGGGCAGTTCTTC. This translates into CATSLAGSSYNGQFF.

This clonotype was counted a few times. V gene TRBV6-5 combines with J gene TRBJ1-1, with D uncertain. The CDR3 has 14 amino acids. Deletions cut 2 bases from V and 2 bases from J, with 9 bases between. Germline V lookup: CDR1 MNHEY, CDR2 SVGAGI. CDR3 sequence reads: CASSYQEFNTEAFF. In DNA, the CDR3 is TGTGCCAGCAGTTACCAGGAATTTAACACTGAAGCTTTCTTT.

This clonotype was seen once. V usage is TRBV12-3 or TRBV12-4 and J usage is TRBJ1-2; TRBD1 aligns across 7 bases. V lost 2 bases to trimming and J lost 6 bases; unmatched junction nucleotides: 9. This CDR3 spans 15 amino acids. The CDR3 here is CASSLRAGGVHGYTF. The CDR3 nucleotides are TGTGCCAGCAGTTTACGGGCAGGGGGGGTTCATGGCTACACCTTC.

As for this clonotype: This clone may be a read error of a much larger clone one base away. This rearrangement joins TRBV29-1 to TRBJ2-5; 13 nucleotides match TRBD2. V was clipped by 6 bases and J by 11 bases; unmatched bases: 21. The CDR3 runs to 17 residues. The germline CDR1 and CDR2 sequences are SQVTM and ANQGSEA. In nucleotides, the CDR3 is TGCAGCGTCGCGAAAAGACTAGCGGGGGGCCTGGGGAATGAGCAGTACTTC. Its protein is CSVAKRLAGGLGNEQYF.

The sample holds one count of this clonotype. This sequence may be a read error, since a much larger clone differs from it by one base. The J gene is TRBJ2-4, the V gene TRBV20-1, with D perhaps TRBD1 or TRBD2 (5 bases each). The J call may not be correct, given that the DNA end is closer to TRBJ2-7. Germline lookup yields CDR1 DFQATT and CDR2 SNEGSKA (reference sequence). This CDR3 comprises 12 residues. CDR3 DNA: TGCAGTACTTCGACAGTTCGGGGCGAGCAGTACTTC. It specifies CSTSTVRGEQYF.

The genes are TRBV12-3 or TRBV12-4 and TRBJ1-1, with TRBD1 matching over 9 bases. CDR3 length: 14 residues. Losses at the gene ends were 6 bases for V and 7 bases for J; bases not matched to a gene: 9. The CDR3 region has the DNA TGTGCCAGCAGGGAGGACAGGGGATTATATGAAGCTTTCTTT. Its protein is CASREDRGLYEAFF.

J is TRBJ1-6 and V is TRBV11-2; D not certain. Germline V gene data show CDR1 as SGHAT and CDR2 as FQNNGV. The V end was cut by 1 base, the J end by 10 bases, with 8 bases between. The CDR3 loop spans 13 amino acids. CDR3 sequence reads: CASSLVPGSPLHF. CDR3 coding DNA: TGTGCCAGCAGCTTAGTGCCTGGCTCACCCCTCCACTTT.

This clonotype was detected only a few times. The chain recombines TRBV25-1 with TRBJ1-3; 7 nucleotides match TRBD1. In germline, CDR1 is MGHDK, CDR2 SYGVNS. This CDR3 is built from 14 residues. V lost 8 bases to trimming and J lost 2 bases; unmatched junction nucleotides: 6. The CDR3 spells CASGGTAAGNTIYF. The CDR3, as DNA: TGTGCCAGCGGTGGGACAGCCGCTGGAAACACCATATATTTT.

The chain employs TRBV6-2 or TRBV6-3 and TRBJ1-2, with D unresolved. Germline V lookup: CDR1 MNHEY, CDR2 SVGEGT. Deletions cut 8 bases from V and 4 bases from J, with 14 bases between. The CDR3 contains 13 residues. CDR3 in DNA: TGTGCCAGCCTGTCTCCGGGATCCTATGGCTACACCTTC. Residues: CASLSPGSYGYTF.

This clonotype came up a few times. This chain joins TRBV3-1 and TRBJ2-7; D remains ambiguous. Trimming stripped 2 bases from V and 5 bases from J, with 13 bases between. The germline gives CDR1 LGHDT, CDR2 YNNKEL (reference sequence). This CDR3 spans 14 amino acids. CDR3: CASSQSRVKNEQYF. The CDR3 nucleotides read TGTGCCAGCAGCCAAAGTAGGGTAAAGAACGAGCAGTACTTC.

This clonotype was seen only a few times. CDR3 amino acids: CASSLLGQPPYEQYF. DNA of the CDR3: TGTGCCAGCAGCTTATTGGGTCAACCCCCCTACGAGCAGTACTTC. The genes are TRBV7-9 and TRBJ2-7; D is unresolved. Trimming removed 2 bases from V and 2 bases from J, with 13 bases in between. The CDR3 spans 15 residues. Germline values: CDR1 SEHNR, CDR2 FQNEAQ (reference sequence).

This clonotype has only a few counts. This rearrangement joins TRBV21-1 to TRBJ1-6; the table's TRBD1 call for D was not verified on the DNA. TRBV21-1 is a pseudogene segment. This CDR3 contains 16 residues. CDR3 protein: CASSNGVRGTNSPLHF. In nucleotides, the CDR3 is TGTGCCAGCAGCAACGGCGTCAGGGGGACTAACTCACCCCTCCACTTT.

This clonotype has just a few counts. A much larger clone sits a single nucleotide away, making a read error possible. The V call is TRBV12-3 or TRBV12-4, the J call TRBJ2-7; a weak D match, TRBD1 (5 bases). CDR3 length: 14 residues. V lost 6 bases to trimming and J lost 1 base, with 13 bases between them. For the CDR3, the DNA is TGTGCCAGCAGCTATGGGGCAGTTTCCTACGAGCAGTACTTC. Translating gives CASSYGAVSYEQYF.

V gene TRBV5-1 combines with J gene TRBJ2-3; TRBD2 is a possible D gene (6 bases). Per germline, CDR1 SGHRS and CDR2 YFSETQ. The CDR3 runs 16 residues. Trimming left V 4 bases short and J 4 bases short, with 19 bases between. CDR3 loop: CASSLVTSVVADTQYF. The CDR3 coding sequence is TGCGCCAGCAGCCTCGTGACTAGTGTTGTGGCAGATACGCAGTATTTT.

This clonotype was seen a few times. This chain joins TRBV7-9 and TRBJ1-1; D remains unclear. The CDR3 has 15 residues. V was cut by 5 bases and J by 0 bases, with 13 bases left in between. Germline CDR1 and CDR2: SEHNR and FQNEAQ (reference sequence). CDR3: CASSPDLVMNTEAFF. As DNA, the CDR3 is TGTGCCAGCAGCCCCGACTTGGTAATGAACACTGAAGCTTTCTTT. The variable domain in full, with the rest retrieved from reference TRBV7-9 and TRBJ1-1, is DTGVSQNPRHKITKRGQNVTFRCDPISEHNRLYWYRQTLGQGPEFLTYFQNEAQLEKSRLLSDRFSAERPKGSFSTLEIQRTEQGDSAMYLCASSPDLVMNTEAFFGQGTRLTVV.

In this sample, this clonotype turned up once. A much larger clone sits a single nucleotide away, making a read error possible. CDR3 nucleotide sequence: TGTGCCAGCAGCTTAAGACAGTCCCATTCCTACGAGCAGTACTTC. Protein product: CASSLRQSHSYEQYF. The J gene is TRBJ2-7, the V gene TRBV7-3, with D possibly matching TRBD1 (5 bases). Germline assignment: CDR1 SGHTA and CDR2 FQGTGA. V shed 1 base and J shed 1 base, with 11 bases lying between them. The CDR3 spans 15 residues.

The V and J genes are TRBV5-5 and TRBJ2-7; unclear D gene. The J call may be faulty, since TRBJ2-5 better matches the DNA end. Germline lookup yields CDR1 SGHKS and CDR2 YYEKEE (reference sequence). The CDR3 contains 14 residues. CDR3 DNA sequence: TGTGCCAGCAGCTTGCCGCACACGGTCGGGACCCAGTACTTC. It specifies CASSLPHTVGTQYF.

CDR3 region: CASSSHDSGQSGGAFF. In DNA form, the CDR3 reads TGCGCCAGCAGCTCTCACGACTCGGGACAGTCCGGGGGGGCTTTCTTT. The chain has TRBV5-1 and TRBJ1-1; TRBD1 matches at 7 bases. This CDR3 spans 16 amino acids. The V gene's germline CDR1 is SGHRS and CDR2 YFSETQ. The trim removed 3 bases at V and 11 bases at J, leaving 19 bases unmatched.

This clonotype was recorded a few times. The V gene is TRBV5-1, the J gene TRBJ1-6; 7 bases line up with TRBD1. The J segment lost 7 bases and the V segment lost 4 bases, leaving 11 bases of the junction unmatched. The CDR3 loop spans 16 amino acids. Germline V gene lookup returns CDR1 SGHRS and CDR2 YFSETQ. CDR3 sequence: CASSPYDGTANSPLHF. CDR3 bases: TGCGCCAGCAGCCCCTATGATGGGACAGCCAATTCACCCCTCCACTTT.

This clonotype was seen repeatedly, ten times or more. The chain joins TRBV6-5 to TRBJ1-2; D gene ambiguous. Germline V lookup: CDR1 MNHEY, CDR2 SVGAGI. There are 12 residues in the CDR3. V was shortened by 5 bases and J by 8 bases, with 12 bases between the two germline ends. The CDR3 nucleotides read TGTGCCAGCAGTCAAAATAGTGGAGGCTACACCTTC. Translating it yields CASSQNSGGYTF.